This TCR beta chain was sequenced for a study of identical twins. Via MiXCR, TCRdb re-called the 5' RACE reads, giving one row per CDR3 protein. The data show 600,000 to 850,000 distinct CDR3 sequences, around a sixth seen once. Germline loops: CDR1 SGHTA, CDR2 FQGTGA. V lost 5 bases and J lost 7, with 13 bases in between. This CDR3 spans 13 amino acids. The same sample was also used in a study of T cells expressing NK-cell markers. From that paper: An anti-gamma-delta TCR antibody confined sorting to alpha-beta TCR T cells across several of the experiments.

The V and J genes are TRBV7-3 and TRBJ2-3, with D perhaps TRBD1 (5 bases). Sequencing input: PBMCs. The source of this sequence is a woman between 18 and 29 years old in good health. Written as DNA, the CDR3 is TGTGCCAGCAGCCTGACAGTGTCTCATACGCAGTATTTT. This encodes CASSLTVSHTQYF. The variable domain in full, with the rest retrieved from reference TRBV7-3 and TRBJ2-3, is GAGVSQTPSNKVTEKGKYVELRCDPISGHTALYWYRQSLGQGPEFLIYFQGTGAADDSGLPNDRFFAVRPEGSVSTLKIQRTERGDSAVYLCASSLTVSHTQYFGPGTRLTVL.